This T cell receptor beta chain was profiled in a study of blood T cell repertoires in COVID-19. Study overall: PBMCs, B-cell-depleted T cells, or T cells were the source of the cDNA or gDNA that made up the material.

The CDR3 consists of 15 residues. With V trimmed by 1 base and J by 5 bases, 1 base remained unmatched. The germline V gene has CDR1 SGHVS and CDR2 FQNEAQ. Recruitment covered 20 to 25 US areas and drew participants whose ages spanned roughly 18 to 100 years. Participants reported their clinical history, and cohort assignment relied on those reports. Data came from immunoSEQ multiplex PCR; TCRdb stores just in-frame clones and leaves some out. The sample yields approximately 260,000 clones, around 88% seen once. The sequenced sample consisted of PBMCs or T cells enriched from blood (not recorded which). The source of this sequence is a woman aged 40 to 55 with acute COVID-19. The chain combines TRBV7-8 with TRBJ1-5, with 11 bases identical to TRBD1. Here the CDR3 DNA reads TGTGCCAGCAGCTTAGGGACAGGGGGCGATCAGCCCCAGCATTTT. Amino acids: CASSLGTGGDQPQHF.